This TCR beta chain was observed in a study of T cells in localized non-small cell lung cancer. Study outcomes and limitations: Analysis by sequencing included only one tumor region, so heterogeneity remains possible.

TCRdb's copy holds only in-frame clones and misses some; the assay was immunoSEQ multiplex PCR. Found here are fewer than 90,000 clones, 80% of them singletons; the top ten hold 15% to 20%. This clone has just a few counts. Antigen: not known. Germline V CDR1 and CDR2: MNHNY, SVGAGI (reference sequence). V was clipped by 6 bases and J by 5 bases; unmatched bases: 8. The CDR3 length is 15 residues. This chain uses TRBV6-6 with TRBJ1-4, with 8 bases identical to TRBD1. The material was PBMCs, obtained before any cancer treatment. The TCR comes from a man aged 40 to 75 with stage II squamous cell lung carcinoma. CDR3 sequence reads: CASRRTGSRNEKLFF. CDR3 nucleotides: TGTGCCAGCAGGAGGACAGGGTCCCGGAATGAAAAACTGTTTTTT.